These T cell receptor beta chains were read from a single sample in a study of blood T cell repertoires in COVID-19. Assay used: immunoSEQ multiplex PCR; TCRdb lists only in-frame clones, some missing. The table has some 320,000 clones, approximately 90% seen once. The sample was peripheral blood. These receptor sequences come from a woman in her 30s who had recovered from COVID-19. Both conserved end residues are part of each CDR3. D genes are given only for firm matches. Size values are once, few and many counts, or a class for expanded clones, and some rows have none.

abundance | j_gene | v_gene | len | d_gene | CDR3aa | CDR3nt
. | TRBJ2-2 | TRBV4-1 | 15 | . | CASSQVGARTGELFF | TGCGCCAGCAGCCAAGTGGGGGCGAGGACCGGGGAGCTGTTTTTT
. | TRBJ1-2 | TRBV7-6 | 14 | . | CASSLEAGNYGYTF | TGTGCCAGCAGCTTAGAGGCAGGAAACTATGGCTACACCTTC
. | TRBJ2-2 | TRBV5-1 | 15 | TRBD1 | CASSLTGGYTGELFF | TGCGCCAGCAGCTTGACAGGGGGTTACACCGGGGAGCTGTTTTTT
. | TRBJ2-2 | TRBV24-1 | 13 | . | CASQGQNTGELFF | TGTGCCTCGCAGGGACAGAACACCGGGGAGCTGTTTTTT
. | TRBJ1-1 | TRBV10-3 | 14 | . | CAISDGGAYTEAFF | TGTGCCATCAGTGATGGGGGGGCTTACACTGAAGCTTTCTTT
. | TRBJ2-5 | TRBV4-1 | 15 | . | CASSQAWGAGETQYF | TGCGCCAGCAGCCAAGCGTGGGGCGCAGGAGAGACCCAGTACTTC
. | TRBJ2-2 | TRBV12-3/TRBV12-4 | 13 | . | CASRGGQTGELFF | TGTGCCAGCAGAGGCGGACAGACAGGGGAGCTGTTTTTT
. | TRBJ2-5 | TRBV12-3/TRBV12-4 | 13 | . | CASSLAQSETQYF | TGTGCCAGCAGTTTAGCACAATCAGAGACCCAGTACTTC
. | TRBJ2-5 | TRBV5-1 | 21 | TRBD2 | CASSLSIGLAGGRLDQETQYF | TGCGCCAGCAGCTTGTCTATTGGACTAGCGGGGGGGCGACTCGACCAAGAGACCCAGTACTTC
. | TRBJ1-3 | TRBV15 | 16 | . | CATSRKGHGSGNTIYF | TGTGCCACCAGCAGAAAGGGACACGGCTCTGGAAACACCATATATTTT
. | TRBJ1-2 | TRBV18 | 15 | . | CASSPPVGANYGYTF | TGTGCCAGCTCACCACCGGTGGGAGCAAACTATGGCTACACCTTC
once | TRBJ2-5 | TRBV27 | 15 | . | CASSSMGGLRETQYF | TGTGCCAGCAGTTCGATGGGGGGGCTTCGAGAGACCCAGTACTTC
. | TRBJ2-2 | TRBV6-5 | 14 | . | CASSYWQDTGELFF | TGTGCCAGCAGTTACTGGCAGGACACCGGGGAGCTGTTTTTT
. | TRBJ2-3 | TRBV28 | 16 | . | CASSSPDRRGLDTQYF | TGTGCCAGCAGTTCCCCTGACAGGCGAGGCCTTGATACGCAGTATTTT
. | TRBJ2-1 | TRBV6-4 | 14 | . | CASSAQGAYNEQFF | TGTGCCAGCAGTGCGCAGGGCGCCTACAATGAGCAGTTCTTC